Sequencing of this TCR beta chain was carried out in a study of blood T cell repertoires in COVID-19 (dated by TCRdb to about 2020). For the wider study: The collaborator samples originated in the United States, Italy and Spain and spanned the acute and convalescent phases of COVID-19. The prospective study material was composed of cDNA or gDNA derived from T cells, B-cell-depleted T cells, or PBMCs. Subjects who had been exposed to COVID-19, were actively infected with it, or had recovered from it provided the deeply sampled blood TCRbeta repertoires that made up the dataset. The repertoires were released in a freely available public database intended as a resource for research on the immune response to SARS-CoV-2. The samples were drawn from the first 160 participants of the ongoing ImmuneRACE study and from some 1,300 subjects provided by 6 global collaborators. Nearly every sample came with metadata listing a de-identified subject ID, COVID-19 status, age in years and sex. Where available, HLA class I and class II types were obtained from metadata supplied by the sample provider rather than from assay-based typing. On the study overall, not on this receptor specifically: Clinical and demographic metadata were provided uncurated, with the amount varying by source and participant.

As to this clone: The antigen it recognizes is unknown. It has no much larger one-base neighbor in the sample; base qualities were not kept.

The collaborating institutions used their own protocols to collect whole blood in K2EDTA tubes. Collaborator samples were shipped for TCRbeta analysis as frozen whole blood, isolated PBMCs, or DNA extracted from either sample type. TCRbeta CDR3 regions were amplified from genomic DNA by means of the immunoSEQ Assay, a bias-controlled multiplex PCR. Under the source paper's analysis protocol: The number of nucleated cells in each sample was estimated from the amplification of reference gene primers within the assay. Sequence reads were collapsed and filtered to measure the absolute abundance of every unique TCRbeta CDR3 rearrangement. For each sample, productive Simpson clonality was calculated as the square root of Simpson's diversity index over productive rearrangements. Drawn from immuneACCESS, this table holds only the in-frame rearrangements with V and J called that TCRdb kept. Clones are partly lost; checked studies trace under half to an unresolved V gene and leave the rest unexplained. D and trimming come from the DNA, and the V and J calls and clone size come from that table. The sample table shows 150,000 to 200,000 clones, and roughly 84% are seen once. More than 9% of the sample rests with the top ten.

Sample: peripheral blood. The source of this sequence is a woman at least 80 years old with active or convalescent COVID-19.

The DNA sequence is TGCGCCAGCAGCCAACAAGTCGGGACAGGGATGAACACTGAAGCTTTCTTT. The resulting protein is CASSQQVGTGMNTEAFF. The sequence is built from TRBV4-1 and TRBJ1-1; 9 bases in the junction line up with TRBD1. V lost 2 bases and J lost 0 bases, and the count of bases not matched to a germline gene is 7. From cysteine to phenylalanine, the CDR3 is 17 amino acids long. Only the CDR3 region is kept as DNA, spanning 51 bases read in frame from base 1. Via the germline V gene, CDR1 is MGHRA and CDR2 YSYEKL.